The 7 T cell receptor beta chains given below trace back to one sample, sequenced in a study of blood T cell repertoires in COVID-19. Repertoires were generated with immunoSEQ multiplex PCR, while TCRdb's copy carries only in-frame clones and drops some. The sample shows a few hundred thousand clones, approximately 85% of them seen only once. The sequenced material came from PBMCs or T cells enriched from blood (not recorded which). These receptors were taken from a woman in her 50s who had recovered from COVID-19.

This chain uses TRBV18 with TRBJ1-2; 7 nucleotides align to TRBD1. J was trimmed by 0 bases and V by 6 bases; bases with no gene match: 1. Germline CDR1 is KGHSH and CDR2 is LQKENI. CDR3 size: 13 residues. Here the CDR3 DNA reads TGTGCCAGCTCGGGGACAGCTAACTATGGCTACACCTTC. Translation: CASSGTANYGYTF. The whole variable domain, filled in from reference TRBV18 and TRBJ1-2, reads NAGVMQNPRHLVRRRGQEARLRCSPMKGHSHVYWYRQLPEEGLKFMVYLQKENIIDESGMPKERFSAEFPKEGPSILRIQQVVRGDSAAYFCASSGTANYGYTFGSGTRLTVV.

This sequence joins TRBV4-1 and TRBJ1-1; no reliable D call. Germline V gives CDR1 MGHRA, CDR2 YSYEKL. Trimming removed 4 bases at V and 1 base at J, with 10 bases between. This CDR3 has 14 residues. The CDR3 bases are TGCGCCAGCAGCCCCCGACACACGAACACTGAAGCTTTCTTT. Translation: CASSPRHTNTEAFF.

This chain connects TRBV15 to TRBJ2-7; 10 nucleotides match TRBD1. V shed 3 bases and J 5 bases; nucleotides not matched to a gene: 10. This CDR3 comprises 16 residues. Germline assignment: CDR1 LNHNV and CDR2 YYDKDF (reference sequence). The DNA of the CDR3 is TGTGCCACCAGCAGGGACCCGACAGGGGGCAGCGACGAGCAGTACTTC. Encoded protein: CATSRDPTGGSDEQYF.

CDR3 in amino acids: CATQGAGDTEAFF. The CDR3 coding sequence is TGTGCCACCCAAGGGGCGGGGGACACTGAAGCTTTCTTT. The chain employs TRBV10-3 and TRBJ1-1; D is perhaps TRBD1 (5 bases). CDR1 is ENHRY and CDR2 is SYGVKD in the germline V gene. V lost 10 bases and J lost 3, with 15 bases in between. The length of the CDR3 is 13 residues.

This clone was seen once. J is TRBJ2-3 and V is TRBV4-1, with 12 bases fitting TRBD2. With 1 base clipped from V and 4 bases from J, the junction kept 12 bases outside the gene matches. Germline V gene data show CDR1 as MGHRA and CDR2 as YSYEKL. The CDR3 covers 19 residues. The CDR3 coding sequence is TGCGCCAGCAGCCAAGGGTCGGGACCTTGGACTAGCGGGGCAGATACGCAGTATTTT. This sequence encodes CASSQGSGPWTSGADTQYF.

The chain carries TRBV5-1 and TRBJ1-4, with a weak D call TRBD1 (6 bases). Germline V lookup: CDR1 SGHRS, CDR2 YFSETQ. This CDR3 is built from 14 residues. V shed 0 bases and J shed 6 bases, with 9 bases lying between them. As DNA, the CDR3 is TGCGCCAGCAGCTTGGCGGGGGGCTATGAAAAACTGTTTTTT. It is translated as CASSLAGGYEKLFF. Filled out from reference TRBV5-1 and TRBJ1-4, the complete variable domain reads KAGVTQTPRYLIKTRGQQVTLSCSPISGHRSVSWYQQTPGQGLQFLFEYFSETQRNKGNFPGRFSGRQFSNSRSEMNVSTLELGDSALYLCASSLAGGYEKLFFGSGTQLSVL.

The rearrangement links TRBV28 to TRBJ2-7, with D perhaps matching TRBD1 (5 bases). The CDR3 length is 14 residues. V lost 6 bases to trimming and J lost 2 bases, with 14 bases between them. Germline V gene sequence: CDR1 MDHEN, CDR2 SYDVKM. The DNA of the CDR3 is TGTGCCAGCAGACGCCACGACAGAACCTACGAGCAGTACTTC. Its protein is CASRRHDRTYEQYF.